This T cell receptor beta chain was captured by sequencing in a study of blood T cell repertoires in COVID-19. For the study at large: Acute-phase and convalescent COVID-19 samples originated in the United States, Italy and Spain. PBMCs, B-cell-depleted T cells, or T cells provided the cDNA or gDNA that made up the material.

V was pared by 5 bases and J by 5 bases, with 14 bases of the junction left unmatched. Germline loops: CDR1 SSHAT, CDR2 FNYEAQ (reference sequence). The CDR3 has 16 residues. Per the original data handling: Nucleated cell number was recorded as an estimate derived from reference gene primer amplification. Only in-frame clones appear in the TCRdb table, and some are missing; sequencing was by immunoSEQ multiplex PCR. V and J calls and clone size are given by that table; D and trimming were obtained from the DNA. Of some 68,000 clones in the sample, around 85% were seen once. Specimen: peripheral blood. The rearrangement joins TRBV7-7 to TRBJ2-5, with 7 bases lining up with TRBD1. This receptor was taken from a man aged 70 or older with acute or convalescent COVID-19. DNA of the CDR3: TGTGCCAGCAGCCAAACGGGACAGCAGATAGGGGAGACCCAGTACTTC. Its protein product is CASSQTGQQIGETQYF.